A selection of T cell receptor beta chains follows, all from one sample in a study of human T cells and chemical hapten exposure. TCRdb reanalysed the RACE reads using MiXCR and keeps one entry per CDR3 protein. The sample contains approximately 370,000 distinct CDR3 sequences, over 5% of which appear only once. The material was whole blood, obtained in connection with sensitization to the hapten diphenylcyclopropenone (DPC). The receptors here all came from a woman aged 18-29 years with alopecia areata. Some clones in this sample may be carry-over from other donors' samples. CDR3s include the opening cysteine and the closing phenylalanine or tryptophan. A D gene is named only where the DNA matches it firmly. The size entry is marked missing in some rows and otherwise reads once, few, many or a size class.

TRBD1	many	TRBV6-2/TRBV6-3	TRBJ2-7	CATSGRGTGAYEQYF	TGTGCCACCAGCGGTCGTGGGACAGGGGCCTACGAGCAGTACTTC
-	many	TRBV12-3/TRBV12-4	TRBJ2-6	CASSRMAGANVLTF	TGTGCCAGCAGTCGCATGGCGGGGGCCAACGTCCTGACTTTC
-	few	TRBV7-3	TRBJ2-2	CASSLVAPGTGELFF	TGTGCCAGCAGCTTGGTAGCCCCGGGTACCGGGGAGCTGTTTTTT
-	many	TRBV9	TRBJ1-2	CASSVDRGGYTF	TGTGCCAGCAGCGTAGATAGGGGTGGCTACACCTTC
TRBD1	-	TRBV20-1	TRBJ1-1	CSARFSGTGDTEAFF	TGCAGTGCTAGATTCTCCGGGACAGGGGACACTGAAGCTTTCTTT
-	many	TRBV11-3	TRBJ2-3	CASSLVPGTSTDTQYF	TGTGCCAGCAGCCTGGTTCCAGGTACGAGCACAGATACGCAGTATTTT
-	-	TRBV4-1	TRBJ2-3	CASSQDRLAPRTDTQYF	TGCGCCAGCAGCCAAGATAGGCTAGCGCCCCGCACAGATACGCAGTATTTT
-	few	TRBV20-1	TRBJ1-1	CSASTRQVNTEAFF	TGCAGTGCTTCAACCCGACAGGTGAACACTGAAGCTTTCTTT
TRBD2	many	TRBV19	TRBJ2-2	CASLPLGGLAGSGELFF	TGTGCCAGTTTACCCTTAGGAGGACTAGCGGGGTCCGGGGAGCTGTTTTTT
-	-	TRBV18	TRBJ1-2	CASSPPQGGHGYTF	TGTGCCAGCTCACCACCCCAGGGAGGGCATGGCTACACCTTC
-	few	TRBV6-5	TRBJ1-6	CASRRQESSPLHF	TGTGCCAGCAGGCGGCAGGAGTCTTCACCCCTCCACTTT
-	-	TRBV27	TRBJ1-6	CASGTPDGLLSYNSPLHF	TGTGCCAGCGGCACCCCGGACGGGCTACTCTCCTATAATTCACCCCTCCACTTT
-	-	TRBV12-3/TRBV12-4	TRBJ2-3	CASTLTPSTDTQYF	TGTGCCAGCACCCTGACACCTAGCACAGATACGCAGTATTTT
TRBD2	many	TRBV18	TRBJ2-3	CASSPGLANTDTQYF	TGTGCCAGCTCACCGGGACTAGCCAACACAGATACGCAGTATTTT
-	-	TRBV20-1	TRBJ1-5	CSARMLGLSNQPQHF	TGCAGTGCTAGAATGCTGGGGTTGAGCAATCAGCCCCAGCATTTT
-	few	TRBV12-3/TRBV12-4	TRBJ1-6	CASRYSNSPLHF	TGTGCCAGCAGGTACAGCAATTCACCCCTCCACTTT
-	-	TRBV7-2	TRBJ2-1	CASNPRGLWDEQFF	TGTGCCAGCAACCCACGGGGCCTCTGGGATGAGCAGTTCTTC
-	many	TRBV4-3	TRBJ1-5	CASSQVPHF	TGCGCCAGCAGCCAAGTCCCCCATTTT
-	-	TRBV7-3	TRBJ2-5	CASSAELGETQYF	TGTGCCAGCAGCGCAGAACTCGGAGAGACCCAGTACTTC
-	few	TRBV11-2	TRBJ1-6	CASSPGDRSYNSPLHF	TGTGCCAGCAGCCCTGGGGACCGCTCCTATAATTCACCCCTCCACTTT
-	many	TRBV7-2	TRBJ1-5	CASSPNQGRQPQHF	TGTGCCAGCAGCCCCAATCAGGGGCGGCAGCCCCAGCATTTT
-	many	TRBV28	TRBJ1-2	CASSLRYGYTF	TGTGCCAGCAGTTTGCGCTATGGCTACACCTTC
-	many	TRBV12-5	TRBJ2-7	CASGLPPQGRGLLYEQYF	TGTGCTAGTGGTTTGCCCCCCCAAGGGCGGGGCCTTCTCTACGAGCAGTACTTC
-	-	TRBV5-4	TRBJ1-6	CASSLLTTMGNSPLHF	TGTGCCAGCAGCTTGTTGACGACGATGGGAAATTCACCCCTCCACTTT
-	-	TRBV2	TRBJ2-3	CASNRSPTDTQYF	TGTGCCAGCAACAGGAGCCCCACAGATACGCAGTATTTT
-	few	TRBV3-1	TRBJ2-7	CASSQGAGSYEQYF	TGTGCCAGCAGCCAAGGGGCAGGGAGCTACGAGCAGTACTTC
-	many	TRBV6-2/TRBV6-3	TRBJ2-7	CASSYSADTGEQYF	TGTGCCAGCAGTTACTCGGCCGACACCGGGGAGCAGTACTTC
-	few	TRBV29-1	TRBJ2-1	CSVEVIDSSYNEQFF	TGCAGCGTTGAAGTCATCGACAGCTCGTACAATGAGCAGTTCTTC
-	-	TRBV27	TRBJ2-5	CASRRDINQETQYF	TGTGCCAGCAGGCGGGACATAAACCAAGAGACCCAGTACTTC
-	-	TRBV20-1	TRBJ2-3	CSASPTGNQYTQYF	TGCAGTGCTAGCCCGACAGGCAACCAATATACGCAGTATTTT
TRBD2	-	TRBV28	TRBJ2-7	CASSLTSGVLYEQYF	TGTGCCAGCAGTTTGACTAGCGGGGTCCTCTACGAGCAGTACTTC
-	many	TRBV29-1	TRBJ1-5	CSVTFGQSSNQPQHF	TGCAGCGTTACCTTCGGCCAGTCTAGCAATCAGCCCCAGCATTTT